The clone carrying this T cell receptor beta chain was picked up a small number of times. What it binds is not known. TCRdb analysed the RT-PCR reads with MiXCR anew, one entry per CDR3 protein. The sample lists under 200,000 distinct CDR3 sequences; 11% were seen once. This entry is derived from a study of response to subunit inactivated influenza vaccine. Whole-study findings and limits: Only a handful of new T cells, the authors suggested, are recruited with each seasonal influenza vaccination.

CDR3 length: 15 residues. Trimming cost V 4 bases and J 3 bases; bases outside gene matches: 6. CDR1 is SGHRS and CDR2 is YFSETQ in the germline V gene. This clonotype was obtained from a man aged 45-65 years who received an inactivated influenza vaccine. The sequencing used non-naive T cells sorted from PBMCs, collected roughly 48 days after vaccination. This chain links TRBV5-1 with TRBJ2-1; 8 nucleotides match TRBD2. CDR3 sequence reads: CASSEAGTSYNEQFF. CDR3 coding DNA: TGCGCCAGCAGCGAAGCCGGGACTAGCTACAATGAGCAGTTCTTC. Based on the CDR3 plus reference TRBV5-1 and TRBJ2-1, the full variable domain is KAGVTQTPRYLIKTRGQQVTLSCSPISGHRSVSWYQQTPGQGLQFLFEYFSETQRNKGNFPGRFSGRQFSNSRSEMNVSTLELGDSALYLCASSEAGTSYNEQFFGPGTRLTVL.